This T cell receptor (beta chain) was sequenced during a study of identical twins. No donor was unhealthy or non-Caucasian. Trimming removed 0 bases from V and 4 bases from J, with 11 bases in between. Germline lookup yields CDR1 SGDLS and CDR2 YYNGEE. The CDR3 sequence is 15 residues long. TCRdb re-analysed the 5' RACE reads in MiXCR, keeping a single row per CDR3 protein. This sample has about 530,000 distinct CDR3 sequences; around 22% occur once, and the top ten carry 0.4% to 0.6%. Separately, the same data were catalogued under a study of yellow fever vaccine responses in identical twins.

The sequencing input was CD4+ T cells sorted from blood. The rearrangement uses TRBV9 and TRBJ2-1; a possible D gene is TRBD1 (6 bases). This TCR came from a woman in her late teens or twenties in good health. The CDR3 DNA reads TGTGCCAGCAGCGTAGGTAACAGGGTATACAATGAGCAGTTCTTC. Translation: CASSVGNRVYNEQFF.